Below, 29 T cell receptor beta chains from the same sample are listed, as sequenced in a study of vaccination effects on CD4 cells after COVID-19. Before sequencing, viral peptide pools were used by the ViraFEST assay to expand antigen-specific CD4+ T cells. Isolating CD4+ T cells followed ten to eleven days of culture. Previously uninfected by SARS-CoV-2, the vaccine recipients also showed negative nucleocapsid antibodies. These receptors are not linked to any known antigen. Produced via immunoSEQ multiplex PCR; TCRdb's table is partial and in-frame only. Of roughly 67,000 clones detected, 60% to 85% appear once; the ten largest clones hold about 10%. The material sequenced was CD4+ T cells from PBMCs cultured with SARS-CoV-2 spike peptides, taken before COVID-19 vaccination. The origin of the receptors is a human donor who received a COVID-19 vaccine.

The rearrangement joins TRBV5-1 to TRBJ1-3, with a weak D call TRBD1 (6 bases). Trimming shortened V by 1 base and J by 2 bases, and 16 bases separated the two germline ends. The CDR3 loop spans 17 amino acids. Germline V lookup: CDR1 SGHRS, CDR2 YFSETQ. The chain's CDR3 is CASSLIPQGQTGNTIYF. Here the CDR3 DNA reads TGCGCCAGCAGCTTGATCCCTCAGGGGCAAACTGGAAACACCATATATTTT. The full variable domain, in which reference TRBV5-1 and TRBJ1-3 provide the parts outside the CDR3, is KAGVTQTPRYLIKTRGQQVTLSCSPISGHRSVSWYQQTPGQGLQFLFEYFSETQRNKGNFPGRFSGRQFSNSRSEMNVSTLELGDSALYLCASSLIPQGQTGNTIYFGEGSWLTVV.

This clone was picked up a small number of times. The rearrangement uses TRBV6-4 and TRBJ1-6; D is uncertain. Germline lookup yields CDR1 MRHNA and CDR2 SNTAGT. The CDR3 loop spans 13 amino acids. The ends were cut back, 0 bases at V and 10 bases at J, with 7 bases in the middle. CDR3 in DNA: TGTGCCAGCAGTGACTCACTAGGATCACCCCTCCACTTT. It specifies CASSDSLGSPLHF.

This chain links TRBV2 with TRBJ2-7, with D tentatively TRBD2 (6 bases). Germline CDR1 SNHLY, CDR2 FYNNEI. The CDR3 runs 13 residues. V shed 6 bases and J shed 4 bases, with 13 bases lying between them. CDR3 DNA: TGTGCCAGCAGCAGAGGTGGGGGGTACGAGCAGTACGTC. It is translated as CASSRGGGYEQYV.

This chain connects TRBV6-5 to TRBJ2-3; tentatively, D is TRBD1 (5 bases). CDR3 length equals 15 residues. From germline, CDR1 is MNHEY and CDR2 SVGAGI. V lost 7 bases and J 4 bases, leaving 18 bases between the germline ends. The CDR3 here is CASIPVGVPPDTQYF. As DNA, the CDR3 is TGTGCCAGCATCCCTGTAGGGGTCCCCCCAGATACGCAGTATTTT.

The chain uses TRBV10-3 and TRBJ1-3; tentatively, D is TRBD1 (5 bases). Trimming took off 2 bases at V and 2 bases at J, with 13 bases between the two ends. This CDR3 contains 16 residues. Germline-derived CDR1 and CDR2 are ENHRY and SYGVKD. CDR3 in amino acids: CAISEGGRSAGNTIYF. Written as DNA, the CDR3 is TGTGCCATCAGTGAGGGGGGAAGATCCGCTGGAAACACCATATATTTT.

V usage is TRBV5-6 and J usage is TRBJ1-1; 8 bases match TRBD1. The CDR3 loop spans 15 amino acids. The junction had 8 bases not matched to a gene; V was cut back by 3 bases and J by 4 bases. Germline V gene lookup returns CDR1 SGHDT and CDR2 YYEEEE. The CDR3 bases are TGTGCCAGCAGCTCCACAGGGGGGCAGGGCACTGAAGCTTTCTTT. Translating gives CASSSTGGQGTEAFF.

This chain uses TRBV14 with TRBJ2-7; 9 nucleotides agree with TRBD2. The CDR3 totals 15 residues. J gave up 3 bases and V 4 bases, and 7 bases lay outside the gene matches. The germline gives CDR1 SGHDN, CDR2 FVKESK. CDR3 residues: CASSRGGAGLYEQYV. In DNA form, the CDR3 reads TGTGCCAGCAGCCGCGGGGGGGCTGGACTCTACGAGCAGTACGTC.

The V call is TRBV10-3, the J call TRBJ1-1; no definite D call. The V end was cut by 6 bases, the J end by 11 bases, with 16 bases between. CDR1 ENHRY and CDR2 SYGVKD come from the germline V gene. The CDR3 covers 12 residues. The CDR3 spells CAISPLLGRAFF. The CDR3, as DNA: TGTGCCATCAGCCCCTTGTTAGGTCGGGCTTTCTTT.

CDR3 in DNA: TGTGCCAGCAGGCTAGCGGGGGGGACGTACGAGCAGTACGTC. Its protein is CASRLAGGTYEQYV. This chain uses TRBV6-6 with TRBJ2-7, with TRBD2 matching over 12 bases. V lost 6 bases and J lost 4; bases outside the gene matches: 4. The CDR3 runs to 14 residues. The germline V gene has CDR1 MNHNY and CDR2 SVGAGI (reference sequence).

The chain links TRBV5-1 to TRBJ2-7; 7 bases map to TRBD1. Per the germline V gene, CDR1 is SGHRS and CDR2 is YFSETQ. This CDR3 is 15 amino acids long. The ends lost 0 bases at V and 4 bases at J; junction bases unmatched: 7. CDR3 DNA sequence: TGCGCCAGCAGCTTGGATGCGACAGGGACGTACGAGCAGTACGTC. Translated: CASSLDATGTYEQYV.

The chain employs TRBV30 and TRBJ1-2, with D possibly being TRBD1 (6 bases). Germline V gives CDR1 GTSNPN, CDR2 SVGIG (reference sequence). Trimming removed 2 bases at V and 2 bases at J, with 9 bases between. This CDR3 is built from 13 residues. CDR3 in DNA: TGTGCCTGGAGTAGGACAGACAACTATGGCTACACCTTC. This gives the protein CAWSRTDNYGYTF.

The rearrangement links TRBV9 to TRBJ1-2; D is ambiguous. V was shortened by 0 bases and J by 2 bases, with 8 bases between the two germline ends. Germline CDR1 and CDR2: SGDLS and YYNGEE. CDR3 length equals 14 residues. CDR3 sequence (DNA): TGTGCCAGCAGCGTAGATATCGGGAACTATGGCTACACCTTC. This codes for CASSVDIGNYGYTF.

This clone was seen a single time. The chain employs TRBV7-2 and TRBJ2-5; TRBD2 matches 10 bases. Per germline, CDR1 SGHTA and CDR2 FQGNSA. This CDR3 contains 15 residues. Trimming removed 4 bases from V and 5 bases from J; junction bases left unmatched: 7. CDR3 sequence (DNA): TGTGCCAGCAGCTATAAAGCGGGGGGGGGTGAGACCCAGTACTTC. It specifies CASSYKAGGGETQYF. The full variable domain, completed using reference TRBV7-2 and TRBJ2-5, is GAGVSQSPSNKVTEKGKDVELRCDPISGHTALYWYRQSLGQGLEFLIYFQGNSAPDKSGLPSDRFSAERTGGSVSTLTIQRTQQEDSAVYLCASSYKAGGGETQYFGPGTRLLVL.

The chain recombines TRBV5-4 with TRBJ2-7; tentatively, D is TRBD1 or TRBD2 (5 bases each). The CDR3 is 15 residues long. With 4 bases removed from V and 0 bases from J, the gap between germline ends came to 14 bases. Germline V gene data show CDR1 as SGHNT and CDR2 as YYREEE (reference sequence). The CDR3 region has the DNA TGTGCCAGCAGCCCGGGGCCAGGCTTCTCCTACGAGCAGTACGTC. Protein sequence: CASSPGPGFSYEQYV.

The V and J genes are TRBV5-8 and TRBJ1-6; no reliable D call. V gave up 1 base and J gave up 2 bases, with 13 bases separating them. Germline CDR1 reads SGHTS; CDR2 reads YDEGEE. This CDR3 is 17 amino acids long. CDR3: CASSLYGRPPYNSPLHF. CDR3 nucleotides: TGTGCCAGCAGCTTGTATGGCAGGCCCCCCTATAATTCACCCCTCCACTTT.

The chain recombines TRBV12-3 or TRBV12-4 with TRBJ2-1, with D uncertain. The CDR3 spans 11 residues. V was trimmed by 4 bases and J by 7 bases, leaving 5 bases between them. The CDR3 region is CASSSRNEQFF. As DNA, the CDR3 is TGTGCCAGCAGTTCGAGAAATGAGCAGTTCTTC.

This chain uses TRBV6-5 with TRBJ2-5; D is possibly TRBD1 (6 bases). Between the trimmed V and J ends, which lost 8 bases and 1 base, there was a span of 11 bases. Germline lookup yields CDR1 MNHEY and CDR2 SVGAGI. This CDR3 region has 13 residues. In nucleotides, the CDR3 is TGTGCCAGCGGGACAAGAAGCCAAGAGACCCAGTACTTC. The encoded protein is CASGTRSQETQYF.

This chain connects TRBV7-9 to TRBJ2-3; D is unclear. The germline V gene encodes CDR1 SEHNR and CDR2 FQNEAQ (reference sequence). Trimming took 3 bases from V and 2 from J, leaving 0 bases between them. The length of the CDR3 is 11 residues. The CDR3 region has the DNA TGTGCCAGCAGCTTCACAGATACGCAGTATTTT. Encoded protein: CASSFTDTQYF.

The chain couples TRBV28 to TRBJ2-4, with 8 bases aligning to TRBD1. The CDR3 has 14 residues. J was trimmed by 7 bases and V by 2 bases; bases with no gene match: 4. Germline V CDR1 and CDR2: MDHEN, SYDVKM. DNA for the CDR3: TGTGCCAGCAGTTTACGGACAGGGAAGAACATTCAGTACTTC. This sequence encodes CASSLRTGKNIQYF.

This clone appeared a single time. J is TRBJ2-5 and V is TRBV7-2; 8 positions match TRBD1. Germline trimming cut 0 bases from V and 5 bases from J; bases unmatched to any gene: 5. Germline CDR1 is SGHTA and CDR2 is FQGNSA. CDR3 size: 15 residues. As DNA, the CDR3 is TGTGCCAGCAGCTTAGCAGACAGGGGTTGGGAGACCCAGTACTTC. Translation gives CASSLADRGWETQYF.

This clone has just a few counts. The chain combines TRBV10-1 with TRBJ2-5; D remains ambiguous. Per the germline V gene, CDR1 is WNHNN and CDR2 is SYGVQD (reference sequence). V was pared by 3 bases and J by 5 bases, with 13 bases between. The CDR3 totals 14 residues. The CDR3 sequence: CASSELSVRETQYF. The CDR3 nucleotides are TGCGCCAGCAGTGAATTATCAGTCCGGGAGACCCAGTACTTC.

The J gene is TRBJ2-5, the V gene TRBV2; 8 bases agree with TRBD1. Trimming at V came to 6 bases and at J to 2 bases, leaving 8 bases not matched to a gene. The CDR3 covers 15 residues. Germline CDR1 and CDR2: SNHLY and FYNNEI. DNA for the CDR3: TGTGCCAGCAGCCGACAGGGGATAATACAAGAGACCCAGTACTTC. This codes for CASSRQGIIQETQYF.

The rearrangement uses TRBV6-4 and TRBJ2-1; 10 nucleotides line up with TRBD2. Germline-derived CDR1 and CDR2 are MRHNA and SNTAGT. This CDR3 comprises 16 residues. Trimming cost V 4 bases and J 3 bases; bases outside gene matches: 6. The CDR3 region has the DNA TGTGCCAGCAGTGCCCCCCTAGCGGGGGACTACAATGAGCAGTTCTTC. Amino acids: CASSAPLAGDYNEQFF.

The chain is built from TRBV7-2 and TRBJ1-3, with D possibly TRBD1 on 5 matching bases. This CDR3 contains 16 residues. The germline CDR1 and CDR2 sequences are SGHTA and FQGNSA. V lost 3 bases to trimming and J lost 0 bases, with 12 bases between them. CDR3 amino acids: CASSFTGLSSGNTIYF. CDR3 DNA sequence: TGTGCCAGCAGCTTCACAGGCTTGAGCTCTGGAAACACCATATATTTT.

V and J are TRBV5-1 and TRBJ2-1; TRBD2 agrees at 11 bases. Germline lookup yields CDR1 SGHRS and CDR2 YFSETQ. Trimming took 5 bases from V and 6 from J; bases not matched to a gene: 10. The CDR3 has 16 amino acids. CDR3 protein: CASSPMSSGGTNEQFF. The CDR3 DNA sequence: TGCGCCAGCAGTCCTATGTCTAGCGGGGGGACCAATGAGCAGTTCTTC. The full variable domain, completed using reference TRBV5-1 and TRBJ2-1, is KAGVTQTPRYLIKTRGQQVTLSCSPISGHRSVSWYQQTPGQGLQFLFEYFSETQRNKGNFPGRFSGRQFSNSRSEMNVSTLELGDSALYLCASSPMSSGGTNEQFFGPGTRLTVL.

The CDR3 DNA follows: TGCGCCAGCAGCTTTAGTGCCGGGGGGGTCCCTGAAGCTTTCTTT. This encodes CASSFSAGGVPEAFF. The chain carries TRBV5-1 and TRBJ1-1; tentatively, D is TRBD1 (5 bases). The germline V gene has CDR1 SGHRS and CDR2 YFSETQ. The V end lost 2 bases, the J end lost 6 bases, and 17 bases lay between the germline ends. The CDR3 runs to 15 residues. Looking up the rest from reference TRBV5-1 and TRBJ1-1 gives the full variable domain: KAGVTQTPRYLIKTRGQQVTLSCSPISGHRSVSWYQQTPGQGLQFLFEYFSETQRNKGNFPGRFSGRQFSNSRSEMNVSTLELGDSALYLCASSFSAGGVPEAFFGQGTRLTVV.

This chain uses TRBV5-1 with TRBJ1-3; D not certain. V lost 0 bases and J lost 4, with 8 bases in between. Per the germline V gene, CDR1 is SGHRS and CDR2 is YFSETQ. The CDR3 is 14 residues long. CDR3 sequence (DNA): TGCGCCAGCAGCTTGGAAAGGGCCGGAAACACCATATATTTT. Translated, it gives CASSLERAGNTIYF.

This sequence joins TRBV5-1 and TRBJ2-3, with a weak D call TRBD2 (7 bases). V was cut by 4 bases and J by 4 bases, with 16 bases left in between. Germline lookup yields CDR1 SGHRS and CDR2 YFSETQ. The CDR3 consists of 15 residues. CDR3 in amino acids: CASSRVGGASDTQYF. The CDR3 nucleotides are TGCGCCAGCAGCCGGGTTGGGGGGGCCTCAGATACGCAGTATTTT.

The chain couples TRBV19 to TRBJ2-5; D ambiguous. The CDR3 loop spans 12 amino acids. The ends were cut back, 5 bases at V and 5 bases at J, with 9 bases in the middle. Germline-derived CDR1 and CDR2 are LNHDA and SQIVND (reference sequence). The CDR3 reads CASSRQAETQYF. In nucleotides, the CDR3 is TGTGCCAGTAGTCGCCAGGCGGAGACCCAGTACTTC.